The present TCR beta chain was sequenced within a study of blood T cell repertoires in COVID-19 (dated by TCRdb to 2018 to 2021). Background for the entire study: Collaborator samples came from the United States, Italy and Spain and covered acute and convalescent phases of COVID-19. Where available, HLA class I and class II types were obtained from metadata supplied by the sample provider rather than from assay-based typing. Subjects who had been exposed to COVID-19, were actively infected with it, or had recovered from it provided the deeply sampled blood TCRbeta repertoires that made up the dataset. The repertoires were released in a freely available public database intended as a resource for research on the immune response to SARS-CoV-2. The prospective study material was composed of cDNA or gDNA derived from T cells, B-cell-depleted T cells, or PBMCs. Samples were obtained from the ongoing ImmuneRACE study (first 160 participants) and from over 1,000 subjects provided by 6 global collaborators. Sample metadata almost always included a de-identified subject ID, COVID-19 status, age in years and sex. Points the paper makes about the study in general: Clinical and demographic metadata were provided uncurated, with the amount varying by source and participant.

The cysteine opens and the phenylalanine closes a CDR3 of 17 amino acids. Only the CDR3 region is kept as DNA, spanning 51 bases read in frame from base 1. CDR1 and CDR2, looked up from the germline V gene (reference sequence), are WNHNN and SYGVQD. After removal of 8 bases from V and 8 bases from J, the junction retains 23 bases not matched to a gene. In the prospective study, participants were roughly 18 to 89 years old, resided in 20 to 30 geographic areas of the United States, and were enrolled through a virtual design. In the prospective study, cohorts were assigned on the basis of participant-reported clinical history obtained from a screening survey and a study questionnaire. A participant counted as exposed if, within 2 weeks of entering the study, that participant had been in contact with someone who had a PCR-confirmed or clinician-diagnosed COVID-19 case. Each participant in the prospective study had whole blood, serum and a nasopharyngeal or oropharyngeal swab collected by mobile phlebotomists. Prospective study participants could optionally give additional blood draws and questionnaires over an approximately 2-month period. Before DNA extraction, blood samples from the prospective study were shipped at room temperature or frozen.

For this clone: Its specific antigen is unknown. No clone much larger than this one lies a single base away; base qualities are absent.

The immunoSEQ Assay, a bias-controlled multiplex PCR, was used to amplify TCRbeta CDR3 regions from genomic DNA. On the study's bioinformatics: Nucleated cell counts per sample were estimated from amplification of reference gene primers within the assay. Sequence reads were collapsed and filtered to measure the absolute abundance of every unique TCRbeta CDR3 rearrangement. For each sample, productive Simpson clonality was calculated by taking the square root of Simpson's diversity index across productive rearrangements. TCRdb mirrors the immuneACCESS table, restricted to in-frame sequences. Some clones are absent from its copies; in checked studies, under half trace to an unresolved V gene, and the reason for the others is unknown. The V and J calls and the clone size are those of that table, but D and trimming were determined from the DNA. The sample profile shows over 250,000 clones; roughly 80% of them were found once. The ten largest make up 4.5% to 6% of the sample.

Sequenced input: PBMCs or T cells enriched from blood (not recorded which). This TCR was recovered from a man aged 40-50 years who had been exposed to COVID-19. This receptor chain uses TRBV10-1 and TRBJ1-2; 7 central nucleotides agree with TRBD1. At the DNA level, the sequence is TGCGCCAGCCCGAAAAACCAGGGGACAGCCTCCCGGGGAGGCTACACCTTC. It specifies CASPKNQGTASRGGYTF.